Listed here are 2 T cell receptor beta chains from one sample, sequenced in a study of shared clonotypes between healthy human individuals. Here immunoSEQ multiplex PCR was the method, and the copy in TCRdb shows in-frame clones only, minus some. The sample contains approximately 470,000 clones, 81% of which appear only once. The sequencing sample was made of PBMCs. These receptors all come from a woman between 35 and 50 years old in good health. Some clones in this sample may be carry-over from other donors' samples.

For the CDR3, the DNA is TGTGCCAGCAGCTTGGGTCCGGGACTACAATACGAGCAGTACTTC. It specifies CASSLGPGLQYEQYF. J is TRBJ2-7 and V is TRBV7-3; TRBD2 matches at 7 bases. CDR3 length: 15 amino acids. The trim removed 3 bases at V and 4 bases at J, leaving 9 bases unmatched. Germline V gene data show CDR1 as SGHTA and CDR2 as FQGTGA. Supplemented by reference TRBV7-3 and TRBJ2-7, the full variable domain reads GAGVSQTPSNKVTEKGKYVELRCDPISGHTALYWYRQSLGQGPEFLIYFQGTGAADDSGLPNDRFFAVRPEGSVSTLKIQRTERGDSAVYLCASSLGPGLQYEQYFGPGTRLTVT.

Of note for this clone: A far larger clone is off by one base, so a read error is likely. The chain's CDR3 is CASSLWSSGANVLAF. CDR3 nucleotide sequence: TGTGCCAGCAGCTTGTGGAGCTCTGGGGCCAACGTCCTGGCTTTC. This chain joins TRBV5-6 and TRBJ2-6; maybe TRBD1 (5 bases). The CDR3 has 15 amino acids. Germline V gives CDR1 SGHDT, CDR2 YYEEEE. The whole variable domain, filled in from reference TRBV5-6 and TRBJ2-6, reads DAGVTQSPTHLIKTRGQQVTLRCSPKSGHDTVSWYQQALGQGPQFIFQYYEEEERQRGNFPDRFSGHQFPNYSSELNVNALLLGDSALYLCASSLWSSGANVLAFGAGSRLTVL.